This TCR beta chain was identified during a study of blood T cell repertoires in COVID-19. The V gene lost 7 bases and the J gene lost 3 bases, with 4 bases spanning the gap. The CDR3 contains 12 residues. The V gene's germline CDR1 is SNHLY and CDR2 FYNNEI. Using immunoSEQ multiplex PCR, the repertoire was profiled, and TCRdb retains in-frame clones only, with some absent. The profile shows about 220,000 clones, 75% to 85% of them singletons. The sample holds one count of this clone. Sequenced: peripheral blood. V gene TRBV2 combines with J gene TRBJ1-6; D is undetermined. The sequence was obtained from a man aged 50-60 years with active or convalescent COVID-19. The CDR3 DNA follows: TGTGCCAGCACCTACTATAATTCACCCCTCCACTTT. Amino acid sequence: CASTYYNSPLHF.